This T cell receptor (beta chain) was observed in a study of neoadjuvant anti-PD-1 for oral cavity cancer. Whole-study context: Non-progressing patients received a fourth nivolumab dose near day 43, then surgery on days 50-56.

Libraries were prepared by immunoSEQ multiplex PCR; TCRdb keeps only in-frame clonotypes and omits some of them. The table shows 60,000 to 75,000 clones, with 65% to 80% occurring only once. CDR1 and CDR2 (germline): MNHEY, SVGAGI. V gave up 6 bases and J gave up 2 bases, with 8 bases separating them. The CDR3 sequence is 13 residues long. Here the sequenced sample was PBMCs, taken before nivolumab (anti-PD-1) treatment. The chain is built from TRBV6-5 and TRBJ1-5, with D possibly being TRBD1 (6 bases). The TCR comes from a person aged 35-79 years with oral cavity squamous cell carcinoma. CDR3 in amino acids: CASREGGNQPQHF. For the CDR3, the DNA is TGTGCCAGCAGAGAGGGGGGCAATCAGCCCCAGCATTTT.